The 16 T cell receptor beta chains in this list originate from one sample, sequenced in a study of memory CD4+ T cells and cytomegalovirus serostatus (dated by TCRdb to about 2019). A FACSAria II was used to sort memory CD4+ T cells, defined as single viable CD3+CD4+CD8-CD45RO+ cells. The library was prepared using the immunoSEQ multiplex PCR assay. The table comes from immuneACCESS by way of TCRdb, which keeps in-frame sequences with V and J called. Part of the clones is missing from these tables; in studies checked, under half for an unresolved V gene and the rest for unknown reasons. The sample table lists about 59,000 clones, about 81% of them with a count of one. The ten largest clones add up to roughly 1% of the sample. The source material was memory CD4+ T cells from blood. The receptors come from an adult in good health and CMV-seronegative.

The CDR3 reads CASTPGTGGFGYTF. In DNA, the CDR3 is TGTGCCAGCACCCCCGGCACAGGGGGCTTTGGCTACACCTTC. The chain has TRBV4-2 and TRBJ1-2, with 9 positions matching TRBD1. The CDR3 is made up of 14 amino acids. After removal of 7 bases from V and 7 bases from J, the junction contained 10 bases not matched to a gene. Germline CDR1 and CDR2: LGHNA and YNFKEQ.

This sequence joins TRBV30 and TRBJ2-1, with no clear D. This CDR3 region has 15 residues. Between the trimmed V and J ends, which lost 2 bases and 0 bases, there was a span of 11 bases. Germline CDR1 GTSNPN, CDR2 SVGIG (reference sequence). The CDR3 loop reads CAWSMDISSYNEQFF. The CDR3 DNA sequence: TGTGCCTGGAGTATGGATATAAGCTCCTACAATGAGCAGTTCTTC.

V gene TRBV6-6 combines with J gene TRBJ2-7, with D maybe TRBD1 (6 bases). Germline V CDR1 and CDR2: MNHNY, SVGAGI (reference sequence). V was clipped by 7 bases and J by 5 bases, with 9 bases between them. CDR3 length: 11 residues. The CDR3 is CASTNRDEQYF. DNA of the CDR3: TGTGCCAGCACTAACAGGGACGAGCAGTACTTC.

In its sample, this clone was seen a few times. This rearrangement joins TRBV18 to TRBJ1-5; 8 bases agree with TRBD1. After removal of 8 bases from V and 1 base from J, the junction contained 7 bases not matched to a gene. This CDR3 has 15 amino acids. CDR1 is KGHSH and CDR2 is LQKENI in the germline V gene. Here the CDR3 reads CASHKGTGSNQPQHF. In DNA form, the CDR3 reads TGTGCCAGCCACAAGGGGACAGGAAGCAATCAGCCCCAGCATTTT.

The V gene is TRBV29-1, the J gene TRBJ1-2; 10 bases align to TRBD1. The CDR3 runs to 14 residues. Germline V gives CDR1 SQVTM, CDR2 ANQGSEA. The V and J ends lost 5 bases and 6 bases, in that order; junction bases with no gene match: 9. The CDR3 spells CSVSRQGASNGYTF. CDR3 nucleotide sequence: TGCAGCGTTTCCAGACAGGGGGCGTCTAATGGCTACACCTTC.

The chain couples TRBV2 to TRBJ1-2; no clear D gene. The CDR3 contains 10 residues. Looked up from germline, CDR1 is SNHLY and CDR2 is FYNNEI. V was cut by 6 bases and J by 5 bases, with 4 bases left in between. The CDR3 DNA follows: TGTGCCAGCAGCGAATATGGCTACACCTTC. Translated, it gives CASSEYGYTF.

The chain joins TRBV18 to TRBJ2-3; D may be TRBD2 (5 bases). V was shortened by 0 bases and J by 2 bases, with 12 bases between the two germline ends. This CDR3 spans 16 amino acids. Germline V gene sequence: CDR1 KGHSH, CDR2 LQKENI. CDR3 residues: CASSPPEAGFTDTQYF. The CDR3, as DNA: TGTGCCAGCTCACCACCAGAGGCGGGTTTCACAGATACGCAGTATTTT. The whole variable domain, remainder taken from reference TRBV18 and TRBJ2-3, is NAGVMQNPRHLVRRRGQEARLRCSPMKGHSHVYWYRQLPEEGLKFMVYLQKENIIDESGMPKERFSAEFPKEGPSILRIQQVVRGDSAAYFCASSPPEAGFTDTQYFGPGTRLTVL.

The CDR3 loop reads CSATGPEGNEQFF. The CDR3 coding sequence is TGCAGCGCCACTGGGCCAGAGGGCAATGAGCAGTTCTTC. The V call is TRBV29-1, the J call TRBJ2-1; D is possibly TRBD2 (5 bases). This CDR3 is 13 amino acids long. From germline, CDR1 is SQVTM and CDR2 ANQGSEA. V gave up 7 bases and J gave up 6 bases, with 16 bases separating them.

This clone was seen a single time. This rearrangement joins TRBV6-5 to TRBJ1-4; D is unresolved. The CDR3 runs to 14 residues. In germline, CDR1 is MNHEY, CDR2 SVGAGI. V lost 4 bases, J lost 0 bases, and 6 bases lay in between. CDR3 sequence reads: CASSFGTTNEKLFF. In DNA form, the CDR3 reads TGTGCCAGCAGTTTCGGCACAACTAATGAAAAACTGTTTTTT.

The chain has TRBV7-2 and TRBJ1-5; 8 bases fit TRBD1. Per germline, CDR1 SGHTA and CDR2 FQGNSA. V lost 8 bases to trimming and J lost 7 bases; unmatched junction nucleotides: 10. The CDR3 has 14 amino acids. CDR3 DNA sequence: TGTGCCAGCCAATTAGGACAGGGCGGGCAGCCCCAGCATTTT. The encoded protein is CASQLGQGGQPQHF.

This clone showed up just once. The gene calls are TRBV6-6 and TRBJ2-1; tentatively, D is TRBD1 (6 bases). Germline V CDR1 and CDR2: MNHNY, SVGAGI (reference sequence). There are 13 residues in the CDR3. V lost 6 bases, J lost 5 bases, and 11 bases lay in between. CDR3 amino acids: CASRTGSNNEQFF. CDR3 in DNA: TGTGCCAGCAGAACAGGGTCAAACAATGAGCAGTTCTTC.

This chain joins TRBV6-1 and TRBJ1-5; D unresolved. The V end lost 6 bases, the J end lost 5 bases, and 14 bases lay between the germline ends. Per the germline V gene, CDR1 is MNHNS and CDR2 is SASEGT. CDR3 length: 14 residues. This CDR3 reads CASRRDLGHQPQHF. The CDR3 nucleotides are TGTGCCAGCAGGAGGGATCTAGGTCATCAGCCCCAGCATTTT.

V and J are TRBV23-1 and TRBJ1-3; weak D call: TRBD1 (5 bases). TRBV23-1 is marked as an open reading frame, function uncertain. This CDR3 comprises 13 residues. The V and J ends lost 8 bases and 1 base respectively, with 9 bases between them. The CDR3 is CASQPGSGNTIYF. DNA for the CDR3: TGCGCCAGCCAGCCAGGGTCTGGAAACACCATATATTTT.

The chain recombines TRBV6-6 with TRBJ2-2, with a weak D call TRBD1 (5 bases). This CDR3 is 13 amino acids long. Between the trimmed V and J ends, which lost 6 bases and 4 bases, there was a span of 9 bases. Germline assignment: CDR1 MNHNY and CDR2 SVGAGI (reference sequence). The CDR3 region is CASSPGPTGELFF. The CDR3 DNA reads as TGTGCCAGCAGCCCAGGGCCCACCGGGGAGCTGTTTTTT.

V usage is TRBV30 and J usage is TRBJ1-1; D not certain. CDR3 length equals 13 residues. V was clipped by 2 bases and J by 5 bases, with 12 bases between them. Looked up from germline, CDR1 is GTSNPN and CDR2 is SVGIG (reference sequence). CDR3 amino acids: CAWSPDGRTEAFF. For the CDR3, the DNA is TGTGCCTGGAGTCCGGACGGTCGGACTGAAGCTTTCTTT.

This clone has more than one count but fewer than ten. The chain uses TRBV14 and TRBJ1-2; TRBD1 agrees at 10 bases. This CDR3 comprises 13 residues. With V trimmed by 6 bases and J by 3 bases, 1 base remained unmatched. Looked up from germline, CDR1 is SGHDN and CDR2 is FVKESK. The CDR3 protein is CASRTGGDYGYTF. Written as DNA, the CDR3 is TGTGCCAGCAGGACAGGGGGCGACTATGGCTACACCTTC.